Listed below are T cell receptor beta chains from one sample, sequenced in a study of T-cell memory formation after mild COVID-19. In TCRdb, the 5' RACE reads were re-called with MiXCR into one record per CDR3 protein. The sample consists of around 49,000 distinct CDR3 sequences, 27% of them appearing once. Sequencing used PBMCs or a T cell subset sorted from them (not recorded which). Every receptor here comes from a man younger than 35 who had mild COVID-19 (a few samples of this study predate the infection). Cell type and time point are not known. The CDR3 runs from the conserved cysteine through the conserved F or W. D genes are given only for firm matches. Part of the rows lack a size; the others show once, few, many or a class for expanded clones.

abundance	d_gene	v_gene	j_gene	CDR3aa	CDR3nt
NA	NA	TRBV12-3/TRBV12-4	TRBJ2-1	CASSGAADSSYNEQFF	TGTGCCAGCAGTGGCGCGGCGGATAGCTCCTACAATGAGCAGTTCTTC
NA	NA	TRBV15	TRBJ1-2	CATSRTTPGYGYTF	TGTGCCACCAGCAGAACCACCCCAGGCTATGGCTACACCTTC
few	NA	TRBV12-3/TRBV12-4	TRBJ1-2	CASKKWELDGYTF	TGTGCCAGCAAAAAATGGGAGTTGGATGGCTACACCTTC
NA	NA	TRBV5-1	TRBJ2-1	CASSLHDQYNEQFF	TGCGCCAGCAGCCTCCATGATCAGTACAATGAGCAGTTCTTC
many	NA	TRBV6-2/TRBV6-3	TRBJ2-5	CASSYSRTSKTQYF	TGTGCCAGCAGTTACTCGAGGACCAGTAAGACCCAGTACTTC
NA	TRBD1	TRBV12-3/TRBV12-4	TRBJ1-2	CASSPGQPYGYTF	TGTGCCAGCAGCCCGGGACAGCCCTATGGCTACACCTTC
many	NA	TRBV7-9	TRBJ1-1	CASSSYRDEAFF	TGTGCCAGCAGCTCTTACAGGGATGAAGCTTTCTTT
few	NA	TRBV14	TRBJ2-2	CASSQTNTGELFF	TGTGCCAGCAGCCAAACGAACACCGGGGAGCTGTTTTTT
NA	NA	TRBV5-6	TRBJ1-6	CASTWGNSPLHF	TGTGCCAGCACCTGGGGGAATTCACCCCTCCACTTT
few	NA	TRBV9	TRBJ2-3	CASSVQRTDTQYF	TGTGCCAGCAGCGTTCAGCGCACAGATACGCAGTATTTT